Each of the 17 T cell receptor beta chains below was sequenced from the same sample in a study of blood T cells in healthy people across ages. Through a sample-barcoded 5' primer and a J-beta primer mix, a second PCR was run for roughly 7 to 12 cycles. TCRdb re-derived calls from the 5' RACE reads in MiXCR, one entry per CDR3 protein. The sample includes about 1,500,000 distinct CDR3 sequences, under 30% of them seen just once. Sequencing was carried out using blood. The receptors come from a young woman in good health.

The table lists this clonotype with a few counts. The J gene is TRBJ1-2, the V gene TRBV14, with no clear D. Germline CDR1 is SGHDN and CDR2 is FVKESK. The CDR3 consists of 16 residues. V lost 4 bases to trimming and J lost 0 bases, with 15 bases between them. CDR3 in DNA: TGTGCCAGCAGCCCGACCTGGACGCCAACTAACTATGGCTACACCTTC. It encodes CASSPTWTPTNYGYTF.

This clonotype was seen a single time. V and J are TRBV4-2 and TRBJ2-3, with D possibly matching TRBD2 (5 bases). V lost 1 base to trimming and J lost 5 bases, with 10 bases between them. Germline V gene lookup returns CDR1 LGHNA and CDR2 YNFKEQ. The CDR3 loop spans 14 amino acids. The chain's CDR3 is CASSQGGTRDTQYF. For the CDR3, the DNA is TGTGCCAGCAGCCAAGGGGGTACTAGAGATACGCAGTATTTT.

This clonotype was counted at least ten times. The rearrangement joins TRBV20-1 to TRBJ2-7; D is ambiguous. Deletions cut 1 base from V and 3 bases from J, with 10 bases between. Germline V gives CDR1 DFQATT, CDR2 SNEGSKA (reference sequence). The CDR3 has 13 amino acids. The CDR3 loop reads CSARAQDRYEQYF. The CDR3 DNA reads as TGCAGTGCTAGAGCCCAGGATCGCTACGAGCAGTACTTC.

Many counts were recorded for this clonotype. The chain uses TRBV27 and TRBJ2-7, with 7 bases that match TRBD2. CDR1 MNHEY and CDR2 SMNVEV come from the germline V gene (reference sequence). The CDR3 runs to 14 residues. V shed 5 bases, J shed 4 bases, and the junction held 8 bases outside the gene matches. CDR3 region: CASSPRASGYEQYF. DNA of the CDR3: TGTGCCAGCAGTCCAAGGGCTAGCGGATACGAGCAGTACTTC.

The table lists this clonotype with many counts. The genes are TRBV6-5 and TRBJ2-3; 7 bases line up with TRBD2. The CDR3 extends over 15 amino acids. The trim removed 5 bases at V and 0 bases at J, leaving 5 bases unmatched. The germline V gene has CDR1 MNHEY and CDR2 SVGAGI. In nucleotides, the CDR3 is TGTGCCAGCAGTCAACTAGCGCTCAGCACAGATACGCAGTATTTT. Its translation is CASSQLALSTDTQYF.

This chain joins TRBV5-1 and TRBJ1-4; perhaps TRBD1 as D (6 bases). Germline values: CDR1 SGHRS, CDR2 YFSETQ. This CDR3 is built from 16 residues. V shed 0 bases and J shed 0 bases, with 9 bases lying between them. CDR3 nucleotides: TGCGCCAGCAGCTTGGCTCAGGGGCCAACTAATGAAAAACTGTTTTTT. Amino acid sequence: CASSLAQGPTNEKLFF.

The V and J genes are TRBV30 and TRBJ1-2, with D perhaps TRBD1 (6 bases). Germline-derived CDR1 and CDR2 are GTSNPN and SVGIG (reference sequence). Trimming shortened V by 4 bases and J by 6 bases, and 15 bases separated the two germline ends. The CDR3 runs to 13 residues. CDR3 in DNA: TGTGCCTGGAAGGGCCAGGGGTCGGATGGCTACACCTTC. This encodes CAWKGQGSDGYTF.

The rearrangement uses TRBV5-1 and TRBJ2-7; D might be TRBD1 or TRBD2, each matching 6 bases. Between the trimmed V and J ends, which lost 3 bases and 0 bases, there was a span of 10 bases. CDR1 is SGHRS and CDR2 is YFSETQ in the germline V gene. The CDR3 is 14 amino acids. CDR3 sequence reads: CASSWGASSYEQYF. The CDR3 bases are TGCGCCAGCAGCTGGGGGGCTAGCTCCTACGAGCAGTACTTC.

This clonotype was observed many times. The rearrangement uses TRBV6-5 and TRBJ2-7; tentative D call: TRBD1 (6 bases). V dropped 5 bases and J dropped 5 bases, with 16 bases sitting between them. The CDR3 runs to 14 residues. Germline-derived CDR1 and CDR2 are MNHEY and SVGAGI. The CDR3 here is CASSRSGDLNEQYF. As DNA, the CDR3 is TGTGCCAGCAGTCGGTCAGGGGATCTGAACGAGCAGTACTTC.

This clonotype was found a few times. This chain connects TRBV29-1 to TRBJ1-1, with 8 bases matching TRBD1. CDR1 and CDR2 from the germline V gene are SQVTM and ANQGSEA. CDR3 length equals 15 residues. The ends lost 5 bases at V and 0 bases at J; junction bases unmatched: 8. CDR3: CSVQGTGGMNTEAFF. CDR3 in DNA: TGCAGCGTTCAAGGGACAGGTGGGATGAACACTGAAGCTTTCTTT.

This clonotype came up many times. This chain links TRBV5-1 with TRBJ1-2; no definite D call. V lost 0 bases and J lost 8, with 14 bases in between. CDR3 length equals 14 residues. From germline, CDR1 is SGHRS and CDR2 YFSETQ. The CDR3 DNA reads as TGCGCCAGCAGCTTGGCCTTATCAGAGTGGGGCTACACCTTC. Translated, it gives CASSLALSEWGYTF. The whole variable domain, remainder taken from reference TRBV5-1 and TRBJ1-2, is KAGVTQTPRYLIKTRGQQVTLSCSPISGHRSVSWYQQTPGQGLQFLFEYFSETQRNKGNFPGRFSGRQFSNSRSEMNVSTLELGDSALYLCASSLALSEWGYTFGSGTRLTVV.

Many counts were recorded for this clonotype. V is TRBV6-6 and J is TRBJ1-2, with 8 bases identical to TRBD1. V was clipped by 6 bases and J by 4 bases; unmatched bases: 10. The germline V gene has CDR1 MNHNY and CDR2 SVGAGI (reference sequence). The CDR3 spans 15 residues. The DNA for the CDR3 is TGTGCCAGCAGCTCCGGGACAGGAAACCTCTATGGCTACACCTTC. Translating gives CASSSGTGNLYGYTF.

The CDR3 region has the DNA TGTGCCAGCACCAACAGGGACAGCTCCTACGAGCAGTACTTC. Protein sequence: CASTNRDSSYEQYF. The chain uses TRBV12-3 or TRBV12-4 and TRBJ2-7, with 7 bases fitting TRBD1. The CDR3 runs to 14 residues. V trimming: 7 bases; J trimming: 0 bases; junction bases outside the gene matches: 6.

In the case of this clonotype: A single base separates this from a much larger clone, so it may be a read error. The CDR3 carries no conserved terminal phenylalanine or tryptophan, so it likely arises from a read error. The chain uses TRBV4-3 and TRBJ2-5, with 7 bases fitting TRBD2. CDR1 is LGHNA, CDR2 YSLEER, per germline. CDR3 size: 16 residues. In nucleotides, the CDR3 is TGCGCCAGCAGTCAAGATTGGGGGGGGTACCAAGAGACCCAGTACGTC. Its protein product is CASSQDWGGYQETQYV.

The V and J genes are TRBV15 and TRBJ2-2; 7 positions agree with TRBD2. CDR3 size: 14 residues. The germline CDR1 and CDR2 sequences are LNHNV and YYDKDF (reference sequence). V trimming: 7 bases; J trimming: 4 bases; junction bases outside the gene matches: 6. CDR3 nucleotide sequence: TGTGCCACCAAAATTAGCGGGTTCACCGGGGAGCTGTTTTTT. As protein: CATKISGFTGELFF.

The chain couples TRBV6-1 to TRBJ2-3; TRBD2 agrees at 7 bases. J lost 6 bases, V lost 3 bases, and 12 bases had no gene match. Germline CDR1 and CDR2: MNHNS and SASEGT. CDR3 length: 16 amino acids. CDR3 loop: CASSDDHSGPGDTQYF. CDR3 DNA sequence: TGTGCCAGCAGTGACGACCATAGCGGGCCTGGGGATACGCAGTATTTT.

The genes are TRBV7-2 and TRBJ1-5; D may be TRBD1 (5 bases). The V end was cut by 4 bases, the J end by 7 bases, with 17 bases between. Germline assignment: CDR1 SGHTA and CDR2 FQGNSA. The CDR3 consists of 15 residues. The CDR3 nucleotides read TGTGCCAGCAGCTCCGGGAGAGCAGGGCACCAGCCCCAGCATTTT. It translates to CASSSGRAGHQPQHF. Variable domain in full (rest from reference TRBV7-2 and TRBJ1-5): GAGVSQSPSNKVTEKGKDVELRCDPISGHTALYWYRQSLGQGLEFLIYFQGNSAPDKSGLPSDRFSAERTGGSVSTLTIQRTQQEDSAVYLCASSSGRAGHQPQHFGDGTRLSIL.